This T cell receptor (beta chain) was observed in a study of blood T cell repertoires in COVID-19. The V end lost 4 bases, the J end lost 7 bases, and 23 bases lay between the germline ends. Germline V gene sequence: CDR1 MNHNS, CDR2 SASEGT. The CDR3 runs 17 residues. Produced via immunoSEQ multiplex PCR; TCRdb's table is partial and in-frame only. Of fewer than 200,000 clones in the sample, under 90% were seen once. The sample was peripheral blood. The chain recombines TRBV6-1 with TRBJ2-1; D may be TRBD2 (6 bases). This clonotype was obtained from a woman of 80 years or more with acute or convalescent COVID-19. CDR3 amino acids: CASSVYAGTREENEQFF. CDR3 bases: TGTGCCAGCAGTGTCTACGCCGGGACGAGGGAGGAAAATGAGCAGTTCTTC.